This TCR beta chain was obtained from a study of T cell responses to AZD1222 COVID-19 vaccine. This CDR3 region has 14 residues. The V end lost 6 bases, the J end lost 1 base, and 12 bases lay between the germline ends. Germline values: CDR1 LNHDA, CDR2 SQIVND (reference sequence). Produced via immunoSEQ multiplex PCR; TCRdb's table is partial and in-frame only. The sample lists about 82,000 clones; 85% to 95% were seen once. This specimen consisted of peripheral blood, obtained on day 0 of AZD1222 vaccination. The source is an adult in good health. The chain is built from TRBV19 and TRBJ1-1; D may be TRBD1 (5 bases). DNA of the CDR3: TGTGCCAGTAGCCCACCCGGGGGGAACACTGAAGCTTTCTTT. As protein: CASSPPGGNTEAFF.